Below are 22 T cell receptor beta chains sequenced from a single sample in a study of T cells in localized non-small cell lung cancer. This table comes from immunoSEQ multiplex PCR, and its TCRdb copy is limited to in-frame clones, with some not included. Of under 95,000 clones in the sample, over 75% were seen once. This specimen was peripheral blood, taken before any cancer treatment. The receptors originated from a female donor aged 60 or older with stage I lung adenocarcinoma.

The genes are TRBV6-1 and TRBJ1-5; TRBD1 agrees at 8 bases. The CDR3 extends over 13 amino acids. V trimming: 10 bases; J trimming: 2 bases; junction bases outside the gene matches: 4. Germline V gene data show CDR1 as MNHNS and CDR2 as SASEGT. The CDR3 protein is CATMTGGNQPQHF. DNA of the CDR3: TGTGCCACCATGACAGGGGGCAATCAGCCCCAGCATTTT.

The chain has TRBV6-1 and TRBJ2-3, with no clear D. CDR3 length: 15 amino acids. The germline V gene encodes CDR1 MNHNS and CDR2 SASEGT. The V gene lost 5 bases and the J gene lost 0 bases, with 12 bases spanning the gap. CDR3 coding DNA: TGTGCCAGCAGTACCGGCAGTCCTAGCACAGATACGCAGTATTTT. Its translation: CASSTGSPSTDTQYF.

The J gene is TRBJ1-2, the V gene TRBV4-2; maybe TRBD1 (6 bases). The V gene's germline CDR1 is LGHNA and CDR2 YNFKEQ. V lost 4 bases to trimming and J lost 4 bases, with 16 bases between them. The CDR3 contains 15 residues. The CDR3 DNA sequence: TGTGCCAGCAGCCTTAAACAGGGTACCGGCTATGGCTACACCTTC. Its translation is CASSLKQGTGYGYTF.

V usage is TRBV28 and J usage is TRBJ2-5, with D perhaps matching TRBD2 (6 bases). V lost 8 bases, J lost 1 base, and 14 bases lay in between. Germline V gene data show CDR1 as MDHEN and CDR2 as SYDVKM. CDR3 size: 14 residues. CDR3 coding DNA: TGTGCCAGCCGCGGGACGCCGCCCCAAGAGACCCAGTACTTC. Protein sequence: CASRGTPPQETQYF.

The rearrangement joins TRBV5-6 to TRBJ1-2; D remains unclear. This CDR3 spans 14 amino acids. The V gene's germline CDR1 is SGHDT and CDR2 YYEEEE. V was clipped by 4 bases and J by 4 bases, with 14 bases between them. The CDR3 loop reads CASSPDDGVYGYTF. The CDR3 bases are TGTGCCAGCAGCCCAGATGACGGGGTCTATGGCTACACCTTC. The whole variable domain, remainder taken from reference TRBV5-6 and TRBJ1-2, is DAGVTQSPTHLIKTRGQQVTLRCSPKSGHDTVSWYQQALGQGPQFIFQYYEEEERQRGNFPDRFSGHQFPNYSSELNVNALLLGDSALYLCASSPDDGVYGYTFGSGTRLTVV.

This clone was counted between two and nine times. The chain employs TRBV6-5 and TRBJ2-4, with unresolved D. The CDR3 spans 13 residues. Per germline, CDR1 MNHEY and CDR2 SVGAGI. Trimming stripped 7 bases from V and 0 bases from J, with 7 bases between. The CDR3 region is CASTELAKNIQYF. The CDR3 DNA reads TGTGCCAGCACTGAGCTAGCCAAAAACATTCAGTACTTC.

The rearrangement links TRBV5-6 to TRBJ2-7; D perhaps matches TRBD2 (5 bases). Germline loops: CDR1 SGHDT, CDR2 YYEEEE. The CDR3 is 14 residues long. V was clipped by 4 bases and J by 3 bases, with 14 bases between them. The CDR3 DNA reads as TGTGCCAGCAGCACCCGGGGAAGGTTCTACGAGCAGTACTTC. This sequence encodes CASSTRGRFYEQYF.

The chain employs TRBV27 and TRBJ1-4; D unresolved. V gave up 1 base and J gave up 8 bases, with 11 bases separating them. Looked up from germline, CDR1 is MNHEY and CDR2 is SMNVEV (reference sequence). The CDR3 covers 14 residues. CDR3 sequence (DNA): TGTGCCAGCAGTTTATATCAAGGGAGCGAAAAACTGTTTTTT. Its translation: CASSLYQGSEKLFF.

This clone is labeled medium-sized (0.01 to 0.1%). The chain joins TRBV19 to TRBJ1-4; D possibly corresponds to TRBD1 (6 bases). The germline CDR1 and CDR2 sequences are LNHDA and SQIVND (reference sequence). The V end was cut by 3 bases, the J end by 9 bases, with 14 bases between. The CDR3 runs 14 residues. The CDR3 DNA is TGTGCCAGTAGTATCACAGGGAGTGGGAAAAAACTGTTTTTT. It translates to CASSITGSGKKLFF. The entire variable domain, with the rest obtained from reference TRBV19 and TRBJ1-4, is as follows: DGGITQSPKYLFRKEGQNVTLSCEQNLNHDAMYWYRQDPGQGLRLIYYSQIVNDFQKGDIAEGYSVSREKKESFPLTVTSAQKNPTAFYLCASSITGSGKKLFFGSGTQLSVL.

The chain is built from TRBV15 and TRBJ2-5; the D gene is possibly TRBD2 (6 bases). Trimming left V 4 bases short and J 2 bases short, with 14 bases between. The CDR3 runs to 15 residues. Germline V gene sequence: CDR1 LNHNV, CDR2 YYDKDF (reference sequence). CDR3 in amino acids: CATSIGGGKQETQYF. The CDR3 nucleotides are TGTGCCACCAGCATAGGTGGCGGGAAGCAAGAGACCCAGTACTTC. The variable domain in full, with the rest retrieved from reference TRBV15 and TRBJ2-5, is DAMVIQNPRYQVTQFGKPVTLSCSQTLNHNVMYWYQQKSSQAPKLLFHYYDKDFNNEADTPDNFQSRRPNTSFCFLDIRSPGLGDTAMYLCATSIGGGKQETQYFGPGTRLLVL.

This sequence joins TRBV19 and TRBJ2-2; perhaps TRBD2 as D (6 bases). Trimming pared 6 bases from V and 0 bases from J, leaving 11 bases between. CDR3 length: 15 residues. Germline-derived CDR1 and CDR2 are LNHDA and SQIVND (reference sequence). CDR3 in amino acids: CASRRDGTNTGELFF. CDR3 DNA: TGTGCCAGTAGGCGGGACGGGACGAACACCGGGGAGCTGTTTTTT.

This chain uses TRBV28 with TRBJ2-3; 7 bases line up with TRBD2. V shed 4 bases and J 6 bases; nucleotides not matched to a gene: 10. This CDR3 is built from 15 residues. Germline CDR1 is MDHEN and CDR2 is SYDVKM. The CDR3 loop reads CASSSLGGAGDTQYF. The CDR3 DNA reads TGTGCCAGCAGTTCCCTTGGGGGAGCGGGGGATACGCAGTATTTT.

This clone was picked up one time. V gene TRBV7-2 combines with J gene TRBJ2-1; 8 bases line up with TRBD1. The CDR3 runs to 16 residues. V trimming: 5 bases; J trimming: 4 bases; junction bases outside the gene matches: 10. The germline V gene encodes CDR1 SGHTA and CDR2 FQGNSA. CDR3 nucleotide sequence: TGTGCCAGCAGCCTACGTAGACAGGGGCGATACAATGAGCAGTTCTTC. Its translation: CASSLRRQGRYNEQFF.

The sample holds a few counts of this clone. The chain combines TRBV9 with TRBJ2-3; 10 bases are shared with TRBD2. The CDR3 runs to 14 residues. V lost 3 bases to trimming and J lost 6 bases; unmatched junction nucleotides: 4. In germline, CDR1 is SGDLS, CDR2 YYNGEE. In DNA, the CDR3 is TGTGCCAGCAGCGCCTCGACTAGCGGGGATACGCAGTATTTT. Encoded protein: CASSASTSGDTQYF.

The gene calls are TRBV9 and TRBJ2-7; no clear D gene. This CDR3 has 14 amino acids. V lost 2 bases to trimming and J lost 0 bases, with 9 bases between them. Germline CDR1 and CDR2: SGDLS and YYNGEE. The CDR3 DNA reads as TGTGCCAGCAGCGTTTCAATGCGCTCCTACGAGCAGTACTTC. This encodes CASSVSMRSYEQYF.

The table lists this clone with a few counts. The chain joins TRBV5-1 to TRBJ2-7; D is unresolved. V was shortened by 7 bases and J by 0 bases, with 14 bases between the two germline ends. The V gene's germline CDR1 is SGHRS and CDR2 YFSETQ. The CDR3 contains 14 residues. The CDR3 loop reads CASRSGWGSYEQYF. The CDR3, as DNA: TGCGCCAGCCGTTCCGGTTGGGGCTCCTACGAGCAGTACTTC.

The V gene is TRBV19, the J gene TRBJ1-6; TRBD1 agrees at 11 bases. V shed 7 bases and J 6 bases; nucleotides not matched to a gene: 2. The germline V gene encodes CDR1 LNHDA and CDR2 SQIVND (reference sequence). This CDR3 spans 14 amino acids. CDR3 sequence (DNA): TGTGCCAGTATGGGGACAGGGGGTAATTCACCCCTCCACTTT. As protein: CASMGTGGNSPLHF.

The J gene is TRBJ2-1, the V gene TRBV5-1; TRBD2 matches 7 bases. V lost 3 bases to trimming and J lost 0 bases; unmatched junction nucleotides: 6. CDR1 is SGHRS, CDR2 YFSETQ, per germline. This CDR3 has 16 amino acids. Here the CDR3 DNA reads TGCGCCAGCAGCTCAGGAGCGGGGAACTCCTACAATGAGCAGTTCTTC. It specifies CASSSGAGNSYNEQFF. Together with reference TRBV5-1 and TRBJ2-1, the CDR3 gives the full variable domain: KAGVTQTPRYLIKTRGQQVTLSCSPISGHRSVSWYQQTPGQGLQFLFEYFSETQRNKGNFPGRFSGRQFSNSRSEMNVSTLELGDSALYLCASSSGAGNSYNEQFFGPGTRLTVL.

This chain connects TRBV14 to TRBJ1-4; 8 bases line up with TRBD1. Germline-derived CDR1 and CDR2 are SGHDN and FVKESK. The CDR3 is 14 residues long. V shed 4 bases and J 8 bases; nucleotides not matched to a gene: 6. CDR3 amino acids: CASSPDRESEKLFF. CDR3 DNA: TGTGCCAGCAGCCCGGACAGGGAATCGGAAAAACTGTTTTTT.

The chain couples TRBV30 to TRBJ1-4; maybe TRBD1 (5 bases). Germline CDR1 is GTSNPN and CDR2 is SVGIG (reference sequence). The CDR3 is 13 residues long. V lost 3 bases to trimming and J lost 4 bases, with 9 bases between them. CDR3 nucleotide sequence: TGTGCCTGGAGGGGGCCGGGTAATGAAAAACTGTTTTTT. Protein sequence: CAWRGPGNEKLFF.

This clone was seen a few times. V is TRBV6-6 and J is TRBJ2-7; 9 bases map to TRBD1. This CDR3 is built from 14 residues. The germline V gene has CDR1 MNHNY and CDR2 SVGAGI (reference sequence). V shed 6 bases, J shed 6 bases, and the junction held 9 bases outside the gene matches. DNA of the CDR3: TGTGCCAGCAGGGTAACAGGGGGCGAGTCCGAGCAGTACTTC. It yields the protein CASRVTGGESEQYF.

The rearrangement joins TRBV28 to TRBJ1-2, with D perhaps matching TRBD1 (6 bases). V lost 8 bases to trimming and J lost 2 bases, with 15 bases between them. This CDR3 spans 14 amino acids. CDR1 is MDHEN, CDR2 SYDVKM, per germline. CDR3 sequence (DNA): TGTGCCAGCGGGTCTATAACAGGGAACTATGGCTACACCTTC. Translating gives CASGSITGNYGYTF.